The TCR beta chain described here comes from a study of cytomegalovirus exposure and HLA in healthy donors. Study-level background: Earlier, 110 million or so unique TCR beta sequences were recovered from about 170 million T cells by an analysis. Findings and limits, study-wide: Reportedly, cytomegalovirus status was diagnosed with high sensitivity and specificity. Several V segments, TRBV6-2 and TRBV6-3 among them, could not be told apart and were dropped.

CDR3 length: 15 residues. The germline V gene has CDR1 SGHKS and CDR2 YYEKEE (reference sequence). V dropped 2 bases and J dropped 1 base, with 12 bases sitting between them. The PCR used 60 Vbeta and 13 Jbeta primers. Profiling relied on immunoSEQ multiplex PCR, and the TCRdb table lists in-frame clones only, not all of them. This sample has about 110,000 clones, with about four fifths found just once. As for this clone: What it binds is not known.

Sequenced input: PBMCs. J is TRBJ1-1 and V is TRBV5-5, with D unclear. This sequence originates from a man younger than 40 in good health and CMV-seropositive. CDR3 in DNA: TGTGCCAGCAGCTTAATACGACACACGAACACTGAAGCTTTCTTT. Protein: CASSLIRHTNTEAFF.